A single T cell receptor beta chain is shown here with its context. CDR3 length: 14 amino acids. Germline V gene sequence: CDR1 SGHKS, CDR2 YYEKEE (reference sequence). V dropped 4 bases and J dropped 8 bases, with 18 bases sitting between them. These data belong to a study of blood T cell repertoires in COVID-19. In the study overall: Nucleic acid was either cDNA or gDNA, and it came from T cells, B-cell-depleted T cells, or PBMCs.

Those enrolled in Seattle joined during active infection and were followed longitudinally afterward. Original analysis: The authors estimated nucleated cell counts from reference gene primer amplification. Here immunoSEQ multiplex PCR was the method, and the copy in TCRdb shows in-frame clones only, minus some. The DNA was the basis for D and trimming; V, J and clone size are from that table. The sample has 250,000 or so clones; roughly 89% are singletons. The origin of this receptor is a woman aged 55-70 years with COVID-19, enrolled during active disease. The specimen sequenced was peripheral blood. The chain is built from TRBV5-5 and TRBJ1-2; D might be TRBD1 (6 bases). The CDR3 reads CASSNTGPLGGYTF. In DNA, the CDR3 is TGTGCCAGCAGCAATACAGGGCCCCTTGGCGGCTACACCTTC.